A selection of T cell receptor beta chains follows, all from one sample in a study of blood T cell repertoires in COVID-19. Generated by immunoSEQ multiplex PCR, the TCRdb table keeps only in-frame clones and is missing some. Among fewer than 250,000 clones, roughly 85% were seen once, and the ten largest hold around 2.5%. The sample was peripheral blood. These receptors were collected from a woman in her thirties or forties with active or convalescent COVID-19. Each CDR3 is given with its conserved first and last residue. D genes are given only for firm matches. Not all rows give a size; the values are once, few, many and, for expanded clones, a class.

CDR3 protein: CASSRNRGTYGYTF
CDR3 DNA: TGTGCCAGCAGTCGTAATAGAGGAACCTATGGCTACACCTTC
D gene: NA
J gene: TRBJ1-2
V gene: TRBV6-5
clone size: few

CDR3 protein: CASSLPGQGLGQYF
CDR3 DNA: TGCGCCAGCAGCTTACCGGGACAGGGGCTCGGGCAGTACTTC
D gene: TRBD1
J gene: TRBJ2-7
V gene: TRBV5-1
clone size: NA

CDR3 protein: CASSRPGTGTDTQYF
CDR3 DNA: TGTGCCAGCAGTCGTCCCGGGACAGGGACAGATACGCAGTATTTT
D gene: TRBD1
J gene: TRBJ2-3
V gene: TRBV28
clone size: NA

CDR3 protein: CASPRQGLTGTPNTEAFF
CDR3 DNA: TGTGCCAGCCCCCGACAGGGCCTAACCGGGACTCCGAACACTGAAGCTTTCTTT
D gene: TRBD1
J gene: TRBJ1-1
V gene: TRBV28
clone size: NA

CDR3 protein: CASSVGQGRAYEQYF
CDR3 DNA: TGTGCCAGCAGCGTCGGTCAGGGAAGGGCCTACGAGCAGTACTTC
D gene: NA
J gene: TRBJ2-7
V gene: TRBV9
clone size: once

CDR3 protein: CASSLFNQGDEKLFF
CDR3 DNA: TGCGCCAGCAGCTTGTTTAACCAGGGTGACGAAAAACTGTTTTTT
D gene: NA
J gene: TRBJ1-4
V gene: TRBV5-1
clone size: NA

CDR3 protein: CASSRRGQGGYEQYF
CDR3 DNA: TGTGCCAGCAGTCGACGCGGACAGGGAGGCTACGAGCAGTACTTC
D gene: TRBD1
J gene: TRBJ2-7
V gene: TRBV2
clone size: NA

CDR3 protein: CASSLVRPGNTEAFF
CDR3 DNA: TGCGCCAGCAGCTTGGTACGTCCGGGTAACACTGAAGCTTTCTTT
D gene: NA
J gene: TRBJ1-1
V gene: TRBV5-1
clone size: NA

CDR3 protein: CASSRRTGTGGSDTQYF
CDR3 DNA: TGTGCCAGCAGCAGAAGGACCGGGACAGGGGGCTCGGATACGCAGTATTTT
D gene: TRBD1
J gene: TRBJ2-3
V gene: TRBV7-2
clone size: NA

CDR3 protein: CASSPTQTGVGYTF
CDR3 DNA: TGTGCCAGCAGTCCGACCCAGACAGGGGTTGGCTACACCTTC
D gene: TRBD1
J gene: TRBJ1-2
V gene: TRBV7-9
clone size: once

CDR3 protein: CASSNSSDSNQPQHF
CDR3 DNA: TGTGCCAGCAGCAATAGTAGCGACAGCAATCAGCCCCAGCATTTT
D gene: NA
J gene: TRBJ1-5
V gene: TRBV21-1
clone size: many

CDR3 protein: CASRTQGAITQPQHF
CDR3 DNA: TGTGCCAGCAGGACGCAGGGGGCGATCACGCAGCCCCAGCATTTT
D gene: TRBD1
J gene: TRBJ1-5
V gene: TRBV6-5
clone size: NA

CDR3 protein: CASSPRTGFEEKLFF
CDR3 DNA: TGTGCCAGCAGTCCCCGCACAGGGTTTGAAGAAAAACTGTTTTTT
D gene: NA
J gene: TRBJ1-4
V gene: TRBV27
clone size: NA

CDR3 protein: CASSVATRGRTETQYF
CDR3 DNA: TGTGCCAGCAGCGTAGCTACACGGGGGAGAACGGAGACCCAGTACTTC
D gene: NA
J gene: TRBJ2-5
V gene: TRBV9
clone size: NA

CDR3 protein: CASSSGDRESETQYF
CDR3 DNA: TGTGCTAGCAGCTCGGGGGACAGGGAATCGGAGACCCAGTACTTC
D gene: TRBD1
J gene: TRBJ2-5
V gene: TRBV7-7
clone size: NA

CDR3 protein: CASSSTRTGMDEQYF
CDR3 DNA: TGTGCCAGCAGCTCTACGAGGACAGGGATGGACGAGCAGTACTTC
D gene: TRBD1
J gene: TRBJ2-7
V gene: TRBV5-4
clone size: NA

CDR3 protein: CASSWSMAGGYGYTF
CDR3 DNA: TGTGCCAGCAGCTGGAGTATGGCAGGAGGTTATGGCTACACCTTC
D gene: NA
J gene: TRBJ1-2
V gene: TRBV7-9
clone size: NA

CDR3 protein: CASSVVSGNGRGSYEQYF
CDR3 DNA: TGTGCCAGCAGCGTAGTTAGCGGGAACGGCAGGGGCTCCTACGAGCAGTACTTC
D gene: TRBD2
J gene: TRBJ2-7
V gene: TRBV9
clone size: NA

CDR3 protein: CASRRDRGSYGYTF
CDR3 DNA: TGTGCCAGCAGAAGGGACAGGGGGTCCTATGGCTACACCTTC
D gene: TRBD1
J gene: TRBJ1-2
V gene: TRBV6-5
clone size: NA

CDR3 protein: CASRTAGLAAGELFF
CDR3 DNA: TGTGCCAGCAGGACCGCGGGACTAGCCGCCGGGGAGCTGTTTTTT
D gene: NA
J gene: TRBJ2-2
V gene: TRBV21-1
clone size: NA

CDR3 protein: CASMGASGPYNEQFF
CDR3 DNA: TGCGCCAGCATGGGGGCTAGCGGACCTTACAATGAGCAGTTCTTC
D gene: NA
J gene: TRBJ2-1
V gene: TRBV5-1
clone size: NA

CDR3 protein: CASSIQGNYGYTF
CDR3 DNA: TGTGCCAGCAGTATACAGGGGAACTATGGCTACACCTTC
D gene: TRBD1
J gene: TRBJ1-2
V gene: TRBV7-9
clone size: NA

CDR3 protein: CASSFTGIEQYF
CDR3 DNA: TGTGCCAGCAGTTTTACAGGGATAGAGCAGTACTTC
D gene: NA
J gene: TRBJ2-7
V gene: TRBV12-3/TRBV12-4
clone size: NA

CDR3 protein: CSVGGGNTEAFF
CDR3 DNA: TGCAGCGTTGGAGGGGGGAACACTGAAGCTTTCTTT
D gene: NA
J gene: TRBJ1-1
V gene: TRBV29-1
clone size: once

CDR3 protein: CASSPGTSGGETQYF
CDR3 DNA: TGTGCCAGCAGCCCGGGGACTAGCGGGGGTGAGACCCAGTACTTC
D gene: TRBD2
J gene: TRBJ2-5
V gene: TRBV9
clone size: once

CDR3 protein: CASNKTGGRTEAFF
CDR3 DNA: TGTGCCAGCAATAAAACAGGGGGACGCACTGAAGCTTTCTTT
D gene: TRBD1
J gene: TRBJ1-1
V gene: TRBV6-9
clone size: NA

CDR3 protein: CASSLSRRVQPQHF
CDR3 DNA: TGTGCCAGCAGCTTAAGTCGCAGGGTTCAGCCCCAGCATTTT
D gene: NA
J gene: TRBJ1-5
V gene: TRBV7-3
clone size: NA

CDR3 protein: CATSTGQGATEAFF
CDR3 DNA: TGTGCCACCAGCACGGGCCAGGGGGCCACTGAAGCTTTCTTT
D gene: TRBD1
J gene: TRBJ1-1
V gene: TRBV15
clone size: few

CDR3 protein: CASSQFVASGTGELFF
CDR3 DNA: TGTGCCAGCAGCCAATTTGTGGCTAGCGGCACCGGGGAGCTGTTTTTT
D gene: TRBD2
J gene: TRBJ2-2
V gene: TRBV7-9
clone size: NA

CDR3 protein: CASSPGQGIVDEQFF
CDR3 DNA: TGTGCCAGCTCACCAGGACAGGGTATTGTGGATGAGCAGTTCTTC
D gene: TRBD1
J gene: TRBJ2-1
V gene: TRBV18
clone size: once

CDR3 protein: CASSRGAQGGQPQHF
CDR3 DNA: TGTGCCAGCAGCCGAGGAGCCCAGGGAGGTCAGCCCCAGCATTTT
D gene: NA
J gene: TRBJ1-5
V gene: TRBV4-2
clone size: NA

CDR3 protein: CATSDTRQGDTQYF
CDR3 DNA: TGTGCCACCAGTGACACTAGACAGGGCGATACGCAGTATTTT
D gene: TRBD1
J gene: TRBJ2-3
V gene: TRBV24-1
clone size: NA